Below are 31 T cell receptor beta chains sequenced from a single sample in a study of shared clonotypes between healthy human individuals. The repertoire was sequenced with immunoSEQ multiplex PCR; TCRdb's copy has only in-frame clones and lacks some. This repertoire shows 1.6 million or so clones, just under 99% found once; its top ten account for 0.36%. The sample taken for sequencing was naive CD4+ T cells sorted from blood. Subset indicated: CD45RA+ positively selected. The receptors were gathered from a man aged 25 to 45 in good health.

The chain uses TRBV2 and TRBJ2-2; no clear D gene. The CDR3 totals 15 residues. V lost 8 bases to trimming and J lost 3 bases, with 16 bases between them. Germline CDR1 is SNHLY and CDR2 is FYNNEI. CDR3: CASSEVEQYTGELFF. The CDR3, as DNA: TGTGCCAGCTCAGAAGTGGAACAGTACACCGGGGAGCTGTTTTTT.

V usage is TRBV15 and J usage is TRBJ1-4; the match to TRBD1 covers 7 bases. Trimming cost V 5 bases and J 8 bases; bases outside gene matches: 8. The CDR3 length is 14 residues. Looked up from germline, CDR1 is LNHNV and CDR2 is YYDKDF (reference sequence). CDR3: CATSVRGKAEKLFF. CDR3 bases: TGTGCCACCAGCGTCAGGGGGAAAGCCGAAAAACTGTTTTTT.

The chain joins TRBV11-2 to TRBJ2-1; D is ambiguous. There are 15 residues in the CDR3. Trimming took off 5 bases at V and 5 bases at J, with 16 bases between the two ends. Germline CDR1 reads SGHAT; CDR2 reads FQNNGV. CDR3 in amino acids: CASSPFPTGHNEQFF. The DNA of the CDR3 is TGTGCCAGCAGCCCCTTCCCAACTGGGCACAATGAGCAGTTCTTC. Variable domain in full (rest from reference TRBV11-2 and TRBJ2-1): EAGVAQSPRYKIIEKRQSVAFWCNPISGHATLYWYQQILGQGPKLLIQFQNNGVVDDSQLPKDRFSAERLKGVDSTLKIQPAKLEDSAVYLCASSPFPTGHNEQFFGPGTRLTVL.

The chain couples TRBV4-3 to TRBJ2-1; TRBD1 matches 8 bases. Per germline, CDR1 LGHNA and CDR2 YSLEER. CDR3 size: 16 residues. J was trimmed by 8 bases and V by 1 base; bases with no gene match: 10. The CDR3 coding sequence is TGCGCCAGCAGCCAAGGACTCAGGGGGCGGTGGGATGAGCAGTTCTTC. This translates into CASSQGLRGRWDEQFF.

The rearrangement links TRBV25-1 to TRBJ1-4, with a tentative D call TRBD1 (5 bases). V lost 8 bases and J lost 8, with 18 bases in between. Germline CDR1 MGHDK, CDR2 SYGVNS. CDR3 length: 14 amino acids. CDR3 sequence reads: CASGRGDFREKLFF. For the CDR3, the DNA is TGTGCCAGCGGACGGGGGGATTTCAGGGAAAAACTGTTTTTT.

Comment on this clone: At the DNA level, this CDR3 is encoded by other sequences in the same sample as well. This chain links TRBV18 with TRBJ1-2; D not resolved. There are 13 residues in the CDR3. V gave up 4 bases and J gave up 0 bases, with 6 bases separating them. Germline CDR1 and CDR2: KGHSH and LQKENI. In nucleotides, the CDR3 is TGTGCCAGCTCACAAGGACCTAACTATGGCTACACCTTC. It is translated as CASSQGPNYGYTF.

V and J are TRBV5-3 and TRBJ2-7, with D uncertain. TRBV5-3 belongs to the ORF category, with a function that is uncertain. The CDR3 runs to 13 residues. Trimming took 0 bases from V and 6 from J, leaving 10 bases between them. CDR3 nucleotides: TGTGCCAGAAGCTTGGGTAAGGGTCTCGAGCAGTACTTC. Amino acids: CARSLGKGLEQYF.

The CDR3 nucleotides read TGTGCCAGCTCCCCAGACCCAGGCGCTAATGAAAAACTGTTTTTT. This gives the protein CASSPDPGANEKLFF. This sequence joins TRBV18 and TRBJ1-4; the D is unclear. CDR3 length: 15 residues. V dropped 6 bases and J dropped 3 bases, with 14 bases sitting between them. Germline V CDR1 and CDR2: KGHSH, LQKENI.

The chain links TRBV5-4 to TRBJ2-5; no clear D gene. From germline, CDR1 is SGHNT and CDR2 YYREEE (reference sequence). Trimming left V 3 bases short and J 5 bases short, with 17 bases between. The CDR3 sequence is 15 residues long. The CDR3 DNA reads TGTGCCAGCAGCTCCGCGGTGGGTCCCACGGAGACCCAGTACTTC. Protein sequence: CASSSAVGPTETQYF.

The chain links TRBV5-5 to TRBJ2-5, with 10 bases aligning to TRBD2. CDR3 size: 16 residues. V lost 5 bases, J lost 4 bases, and 11 bases stayed unmatched. The V gene's germline CDR1 is SGHKS and CDR2 YYEKEE (reference sequence). The CDR3 spells CASSLGLAARGETQYF. The DNA for the CDR3 is TGTGCCAGCAGTCTTGGACTAGCGGCCCGTGGAGAGACCCAGTACTTC. The variable domain in full, completed from reference TRBV5-5 and TRBJ2-5, reads DAGVTQSPTHLIKTRGQQVTLRCSPISGHKSVSWYQQVLGQGPQFIFQYYEKEERGRGNFPDRFSARQFPNYSSELNVNALLLGDSALYLCASSLGLAARGETQYFGPGTRLLVL.

The chain links TRBV5-1 to TRBJ2-7; D is perhaps TRBD2 (7 bases). The germline V gene has CDR1 SGHRS and CDR2 YFSETQ. Trimming took off 0 bases at V and 4 bases at J, with 26 bases between the two ends. This CDR3 has 19 residues. The CDR3 spells CASSLAPGVPGGASYEQYF. The DNA of the CDR3 is TGCGCCAGCAGCTTGGCCCCCGGAGTCCCGGGGGGCGCATCGTACGAGCAGTACTTC. The full variable domain, its missing parts supplied by reference TRBV5-1 and TRBJ2-7, is KAGVTQTPRYLIKTRGQQVTLSCSPISGHRSVSWYQQTPGQGLQFLFEYFSETQRNKGNFPGRFSGRQFSNSRSEMNVSTLELGDSALYLCASSLAPGVPGGASYEQYFGPGTRLTVT.

The chain recombines TRBV7-8 with TRBJ1-5, with a weak D call TRBD1 (5 bases). This CDR3 comprises 16 residues. Germline lookup yields CDR1 SGHVS and CDR2 FQNEAQ. The germline V and J ends were trimmed by 2 bases and 7 bases, with 18 bases remaining between them. The CDR3 bases are TGTGCCAGCAGCTTAACGTCAGGGTCGGGCACCCAGCCCCAGCATTTT. Translating it yields CASSLTSGSGTQPQHF.

V usage is TRBV25-1 and J usage is TRBJ1-4, with D possibly matching TRBD1 (5 bases). CDR1 MGHDK and CDR2 SYGVNS come from the germline V gene. The CDR3 contains 13 residues. Trimming cost V 6 bases and J 5 bases, with 10 bases left between them. CDR3 DNA: TGTGCCAGCAGCAGGGAGGGAAATGAAAAACTGTTTTTT. Protein sequence: CASSREGNEKLFF.

This clone was seen only once. The rearrangement uses TRBV27 and TRBJ1-5; 10 positions match TRBD1. V gave up 6 bases and J gave up 4 bases; unmatched junction bases: 12. Germline V gives CDR1 MNHEY, CDR2 SMNVEV (reference sequence). The CDR3 has 17 residues. CDR3 coding DNA: TGTGCCAGCAGCGTGGAGGGTGACAGGGGGCAGAATCAGCCCCAGCATTTT. It specifies CASSVEGDRGQNQPQHF.

In this sample, this clone turned up once. This CDR3 is CASSTTGELFF. CDR3 bases: TGCGCCAGCTCCACAACCGGGGAGCTGTTTTTT. The chain links TRBV5-1 to TRBJ2-2; D remains unclear. V lost 7 bases, J lost 5 bases, and 6 bases lay in between. Per the germline V gene, CDR1 is SGHRS and CDR2 is YFSETQ. This CDR3 comprises 11 residues.

This clone was detected only once. V and J are TRBV10-3 and TRBJ1-4; 9 bases are shared with TRBD1. CDR1 and CDR2 (germline): ENHRY, SYGVKD. The V and J ends lost 2 bases and 5 bases, in that order; junction bases with no gene match: 6. The CDR3 extends over 16 amino acids. CDR3 coding DNA: TGTGCCATCAGTGAGGACACAGGGGGCAGGAATGAAAAACTGTTTTTT. Translated: CAISEDTGGRNEKLFF.

V is TRBV27 and J is TRBJ2-5; 9 bases fit TRBD2. The CDR3 has 16 amino acids. Germline V lookup: CDR1 MNHEY, CDR2 SMNVEV (reference sequence). V lost 10 bases and J lost 3; bases outside the gene matches: 15. The CDR3 DNA follows: TGTGCCACCACCTCCCTTGCGGGAGGGCCGAAAGAGACCCAGTACTTC. This translates into CATTSLAGGPKETQYF.

Points on this clone: This sample also contains other DNA sequences that code for the same CDR3. The rearrangement joins TRBV6-5 to TRBJ2-1; 9 bases map to TRBD1. Per germline, CDR1 MNHEY and CDR2 SVGAGI. CDR3 length: 15 residues. V was pared by 6 bases and J by 1 base, with 4 bases of the junction left unmatched. The CDR3 nucleotides read TGTGCCAGCAGGACGACAGGGGGTTCCTACAATGAGCAGTTCTTC. Amino acids: CASRTTGGSYNEQFF.

The chain combines TRBV25-1 with TRBJ1-3; D not certain. Germline V gene sequence: CDR1 MGHDK, CDR2 SYGVNS. Trimming cost V 4 bases and J 1 base, with 8 bases left between them. CDR3 size: 14 residues. CDR3 sequence reads: CASSAPWSGNTIYF. The DNA of the CDR3 is TGTGCCAGCAGTGCACCATGGTCTGGAAACACCATATATTTT.

The genes are TRBV14 and TRBJ2-1, with TRBD1 as a possible D gene (6 bases). Between the trimmed V and J ends, which lost 0 bases and 3 bases, there was a span of 9 bases. CDR3 length: 15 residues. The germline CDR1 and CDR2 sequences are SGHDN and FVKESK. Written as DNA, the CDR3 is TGTGCCAGCAGCCAAGAGAGGGGGTTCTACAATGAGCAGTTCTTC. Protein sequence: CASSQERGFYNEQFF.

V usage is TRBV6-1 and J usage is TRBJ1-5; D gene unclear. CDR1 and CDR2 (germline): MNHNS, SASEGT. The CDR3 extends over 16 amino acids. V was shortened by 1 base and J by 0 bases, with 10 bases between the two germline ends. The CDR3 region is CASSEGVRNSNQPQHF. The CDR3 DNA reads TGTGCCAGCAGTGAAGGTGTGAGAAATAGCAATCAGCCCCAGCATTTT.

This clone was detected only once. The gene calls are TRBV29-1 and TRBJ1-1; D uncertain. Germline V gene sequence: CDR1 SQVTM, CDR2 ANQGSEA. Between the trimmed V and J ends, which lost 6 bases and 7 bases, there was a span of 9 bases. The CDR3 has 10 amino acids. The CDR3 sequence: CSVAPYEAFF. DNA of the CDR3: TGCAGCGTGGCCCCCTATGAAGCTTTCTTT.

This sequence joins TRBV18 and TRBJ2-3; D gene unclear. Trimming took 4 bases from V and 7 from J, leaving 18 bases between them. Per the germline V gene, CDR1 is KGHSH and CDR2 is LQKENI. The CDR3 totals 15 residues. CDR3 in amino acids: CASSLIHDSRYTQYF. CDR3 coding DNA: TGTGCCAGCTCACTAATACACGATAGCCGGTATACGCAGTATTTT. Looking up the rest from reference TRBV18 and TRBJ2-3 gives the full variable domain: NAGVMQNPRHLVRRRGQEARLRCSPMKGHSHVYWYRQLPEEGLKFMVYLQKENIIDESGMPKERFSAEFPKEGPSILRIQQVVRGDSAAYFCASSLIHDSRYTQYFGPGTRLTVL.

J is TRBJ1-5 and V is TRBV28; 7 bases line up with TRBD1. The germline CDR1 and CDR2 sequences are MDHEN and SYDVKM. J lost 7 bases, V lost 3 bases, and 9 bases had no gene match. This CDR3 region has 15 residues. The CDR3: CASSLGMTGKQPQHF. The CDR3 coding sequence is TGTGCCAGCAGTTTGGGAATGACAGGGAAGCAGCCCCAGCATTTT.

The rearrangement joins TRBV7-2 to TRBJ1-3; TRBD1 matches 8 bases. Germline V gene sequence: CDR1 SGHTA, CDR2 FQGNSA. The CDR3 sequence is 15 residues long. J was trimmed by 6 bases and V by 4 bases; bases with no gene match: 8. CDR3 amino acids: CASSSTDRAANTIYF. In DNA, the CDR3 is TGTGCCAGCAGCTCCACGGACAGGGCAGCAAACACCATATATTTT.

The chain uses TRBV9 and TRBJ2-3, with D unclear. Per germline, CDR1 SGDLS and CDR2 YYNGEE. The CDR3 runs 15 residues. V lost 0 bases and J lost 4, with 12 bases in between. The DNA of the CDR3 is TGTGCCAGCAGCGTAGAGTTGCGGACCTCAGATACGCAGTATTTT. This translates into CASSVELRTSDTQYF.

This chain uses TRBV11-2 with TRBJ2-1; D is unclear. The V end lost 5 bases, the J end lost 3 bases, and 14 bases lay between the germline ends. This CDR3 region has 15 residues. CDR1 and CDR2 from the germline V gene are SGHAT and FQNNGV. CDR3 sequence reads: CASSHLEFYYNEQFF. The CDR3 coding sequence is TGTGCCAGCAGCCATCTGGAGTTCTACTACAATGAGCAGTTCTTC.

The chain is built from TRBV11-2 and TRBJ2-2; 9 nucleotides agree with TRBD2. Germline CDR1 and CDR2: SGHAT and FQNNGV. The trim removed 5 bases at V and 2 bases at J, leaving 12 bases unmatched. The CDR3 loop spans 18 amino acids. The CDR3 here is CASSPSRGLAPNTGELFF. In nucleotides, the CDR3 is TGTGCCAGCAGCCCCAGCCGTGGACTAGCGCCTAACACCGGGGAGCTGTTTTTT.

In nucleotides, the CDR3 is TGTGCCAGCAGCCATAGCGGGAGGGCAGCCGAGCAGTACTTC. Translating gives CASSHSGRAAEQYF. The chain couples TRBV6-6 to TRBJ2-7, with TRBD2 matching 11 bases. Losses at the gene ends were 6 bases for V and 6 bases for J; bases not matched to a gene: 7. The CDR3 runs to 14 residues. Germline V gene sequence: CDR1 MNHNY, CDR2 SVGAGI (reference sequence).

This chain links TRBV28 with TRBJ2-6; 10 nucleotides line up with TRBD1. After removal of 8 bases from V and 1 base from J, the junction contained 5 bases not matched to a gene. Germline CDR1 reads MDHEN; CDR2 reads SYDVKM. The CDR3 is made up of 16 amino acids. CDR3 amino acids: CASRTGGGSGANVLTF. The CDR3 DNA follows: TGTGCCAGCCGGACAGGGGGAGGATCTGGGGCCAACGTCCTGACTTTC. Complete variable domain (other parts from reference TRBV28 and TRBJ2-6): DVKVTQSSRYLVKRTGEKVFLECVQDMDHENMFWYRQDPGLGLRLIYFSYDVKMKEKGDIPEGYSVSREKKERFSLILESASTNQTSMYLCASRTGGGSGANVLTFGAGSRLTVL.

The chain is built from TRBV18 and TRBJ1-1; D uncertain. The V gene's germline CDR1 is KGHSH and CDR2 LQKENI. The V end lost 6 bases, the J end lost 2 bases, and 10 bases lay between the germline ends. CDR3 length: 13 amino acids. The CDR3 nucleotides read TGTGCCAGCTCTGCCCAATTCAACACTGAAGCTTTCTTT. Translation gives CASSAQFNTEAFF.